These 3 T cell receptor beta chains came from one sample sequenced in a study of PD-1 blockade in classical Hodgkin lymphoma. Regarding time point: cycle 4 day 1 (C4D1), after less than seven weeks of nivolumab. In every patient, relapse followed autologous stem cell transplantation, while exposure to brentuximab vedotin differed. TCRdb's table, derived via immunoSEQ multiplex PCR, lists solely in-frame clones and lacks some. The repertoire includes just under 45,000 clones, 66% of them detected once, and 3.1% sits in the top ten. The sequencing used peripheral blood mononuclear cells (PBMCs), collected before the fourth cycle of nivolumab. Receptors were obtained from a human donor with classical Hodgkin lymphoma.

The J gene is TRBJ2-5, the V gene TRBV28; 9 bases fit TRBD1. The V and J ends lost 1 base and 5 bases, in that order; junction bases with no gene match: 8. Looked up from germline, CDR1 is MDHEN and CDR2 is SYDVKM. The CDR3 runs 16 residues. The CDR3: CASSLSQGAVEETQYF. CDR3 DNA: TGTGCCAGCAGTTTATCACAGGGGGCGGTAGAGGAGACCCAGTACTTC.

This clone showed up just a few times. The J gene is TRBJ1-2, the V gene TRBV7-2; 12 positions match TRBD1. The CDR3 has 18 amino acids. From germline, CDR1 is SGHTA and CDR2 FQGNSA. V lost 0 bases to trimming and J lost 4 bases; unmatched junction nucleotides: 9. The CDR3 nucleotides are TGTGCCAGCAGCTTAGCTCCAGGGACAGGGGGCGCGGGCTATGGCTACACCTTC. Amino acid sequence: CASSLAPGTGGAGYGYTF.

This clone has a handful of counts. The gene calls are TRBV28 and TRBJ1-2; D is possibly TRBD1 (5 bases). Trimming left V 4 bases short and J 4 bases short, with 16 bases between. CDR3 length: 15 residues. The germline V gene has CDR1 MDHEN and CDR2 SYDVKM. CDR3 DNA: TGTGCCAGCAGTTCCCGGGCAGGGCGACCCTATGGCTACACCTTC. Its protein product is CASSSRAGRPYGYTF.